This T cell receptor (beta chain) was documented in a study of identifying expanded T cells in peripheral blood. V lost 2 bases, J lost 8 bases, and 9 bases lay in between. The CDR3 totals 12 residues. Germline assignment: CDR1 SGHTA and CDR2 FQGNSA. This clone came up once. No infections or other immune events were documented during collection. Method: immunoSEQ multiplex PCR; TCRdb's copy keeps in-frame clones and lacks some. This sample has approximately 75,000 clones; almost 90% occur once, and the top ten carry about 3.3%. The sample taken for sequencing was blood. This sequence was found in a person between 18 and 75 years old in good health. This chain connects TRBV7-2 to TRBJ1-2; D remains unclear. The CDR3 sequence: CASSLFFGGYTF. Here the CDR3 DNA reads TGTGCCAGCAGCTTATTTTTCGGGGGCTACACCTTC.